Listed below are T cell receptor beta chains from one sample, sequenced in a study of blood T cell repertoires in COVID-19. Clones were read by immunoSEQ multiplex PCR, and TCRdb kept only the in-frame ones, dropping some. Of 450,000 to 500,000 clones listed, 80% to 90% are singletons. The sample taken for sequencing was peripheral blood. The receptors stem from a human donor in a cohort sampled during active COVID-19. The CDR3 runs from the conserved cysteine through the conserved F or W. A D gene is named only where the DNA matches it firmly.

v_gene: TRBV12-3/TRBV12-4; d_gene: .; j_gene: TRBJ2-3; CDR3nt: TGTGCCAGCAGCTACCAGGTCACAGATACGCAGTATTTT; CDR3aa: CASSYQVTDTQYF
v_gene: TRBV13; d_gene: TRBD1; j_gene: TRBJ2-1; CDR3nt: TGTGCCAGCAGCCCAGCGACAGGGGAGAGTGAGCAGTTCTTC; CDR3aa: CASSPATGESEQFF
v_gene: TRBV9; d_gene: .; j_gene: TRBJ1-3; CDR3nt: TGTGCCAGCAGCGGCCCTTCAGGGGAGGGAGGATCTGGAAACACCATATATTTT; CDR3aa: CASSGPSGEGGSGNTIYF
v_gene: TRBV11-2; d_gene: .; j_gene: TRBJ2-5; CDR3nt: TGTGCCAGCAGCTCCAGGGGGGTGGCCCAAGAGACCCAGTACTTC; CDR3aa: CASSSRGVAQETQYF
v_gene: TRBV24-1; d_gene: TRBD2; j_gene: TRBJ2-2; CDR3nt: TGTGCCACCAGTGATCCTAGCGGGATCGGGGCTGGGGAGCTGTTTTTT; CDR3aa: CATSDPSGIGAGELFF
v_gene: TRBV30; d_gene: .; j_gene: TRBJ1-4; CDR3nt: TGTGCCGGCCGGGCGCGGGCTGAAAAACTGTTTTTT; CDR3aa: CAGRARAEKLFF
v_gene: TRBV7-2; d_gene: TRBD2; j_gene: TRBJ2-5; CDR3nt: TGTGCCAGCAGCTTGTCTAGCGGAGTCCAAGAGACCCAGTACTTC; CDR3aa: CASSLSSGVQETQYF
v_gene: TRBV5-1; d_gene: .; j_gene: TRBJ1-3; CDR3nt: TGCGCCAGCAGCTTGGACACCCCGGGGGACACCATATATTTT; CDR3aa: CASSLDTPGDTIYF
v_gene: TRBV19; d_gene: TRBD2; j_gene: TRBJ2-1; CDR3nt: TGTGCCAGTAGTAATCTAGCGGGAGGCAATTATGAGCAGTTCTTC; CDR3aa: CASSNLAGGNYEQFF
v_gene: TRBV10-3; d_gene: .; j_gene: TRBJ2-2; CDR3nt: TGTGCCATCAGTGATGTAACCGGGGAGCTGTTTTTT; CDR3aa: CAISDVTGELFF
v_gene: TRBV5-1; d_gene: .; j_gene: TRBJ2-1; CDR3nt: TGCGCCAGCAGCTTGACCAGGGGTAACAATGAGCAGTTCTTC; CDR3aa: CASSLTRGNNEQFF
v_gene: TRBV5-1; d_gene: .; j_gene: TRBJ1-1; CDR3nt: TGCGCCAGCAGCTTGGGGGGCTTAGGGAACACTGAAGCTTTCTTT; CDR3aa: CASSLGGLGNTEAFF
v_gene: TRBV9; d_gene: TRBD2; j_gene: TRBJ2-2; CDR3nt: TGTGCCAGCAGTCGCCTGGGGGGGACCGGGGAGCTGTTTTTT; CDR3aa: CASSRLGGTGELFF
v_gene: TRBV30; d_gene: TRBD1; j_gene: TRBJ2-1; CDR3nt: TGTGCCTGGAGGCCCCCACGGGACAGCTCCTACAATGAGCAGTTCTTC; CDR3aa: CAWRPPRDSSYNEQFF
v_gene: TRBV30; d_gene: TRBD2; j_gene: TRBJ2-7; CDR3nt: TGTGCCTGGAGGGAGGGACTAGCGGGAGGCTACGAGCAGTACTTC; CDR3aa: CAWREGLAGGYEQYF
v_gene: TRBV6-5; d_gene: .; j_gene: TRBJ1-1; CDR3nt: TGTGCCAGCAGTTACTCGAGTCCGGGGGGGGAGGCTGAAGCTTTCTTT; CDR3aa: CASSYSSPGGEAEAFF
v_gene: TRBV6-5; d_gene: TRBD1; j_gene: TRBJ2-7; CDR3nt: TGTGCCAGCAGTCGCCCCACAGGGGGAACCTACGAGCAGTACTTC; CDR3aa: CASSRPTGGTYEQYF
v_gene: TRBV3-1/TRBV3-2; d_gene: .; j_gene: TRBJ2-7; CDR3nt: TGTGCCAGGACAACAGACAGCCACAAGCTCTCCTACGAGCAGTACTTC; CDR3aa: CARTTDSHKLSYEQYF
v_gene: TRBV24-1; d_gene: .; j_gene: TRBJ2-2; CDR3nt: TGTGCCACCAGTGACCCCCGACAGGCCACCGGGGAGCTGTTTTTT; CDR3aa: CATSDPRQATGELFF
v_gene: TRBV5-1; d_gene: TRBD1; j_gene: TRBJ2-7; CDR3nt: TGCGCCAGCAGCTTGGTGGTGGGACAGGGCGGCGAGCAGTACTTC; CDR3aa: CASSLVVGQGGEQYF
v_gene: TRBV18; d_gene: TRBD1; j_gene: TRBJ1-4; CDR3nt: TGTGCCAGCTCACAACAGGGGGCGAGAGAAAAACTGTTTTTT; CDR3aa: CASSQQGAREKLFF
v_gene: TRBV5-5; d_gene: TRBD1; j_gene: TRBJ2-3; CDR3nt: TGTGCCAGCAGCTTGGGACAGGGGGATAAGACAGATACGCAGTATTTT; CDR3aa: CASSLGQGDKTDTQYF